Listed below are T cell receptor beta chains from one sample, sequenced in a study of beta chain features in type 1 diabetes. Profiled with immunoSEQ multiplex PCR; TCRdb holds only in-frame clones, not every one. The sample holds 150,000 to 200,000 clones; around 9.7% are singletons and the top ten take about 0.75%. Sequencing was carried out using central memory CD4+ T cells from blood. These receptors all stem from a woman aged 25-40 years with type 1 diabetes. Each CDR3 is given with its conserved first and last residue. The D gene is left open where the match is weak. Rows give clone size only sometimes, using once, few, many, or a class for an expanded clone.

d_gene: .
j_gene: TRBJ1-2
abundance: .
v_gene: TRBV9
CDR3nt: TGTGCCAGCAGCGCGGGGGGGGCTTCATATGGCTACACCTTC
CDR3aa: CASSAGGASYGYTF

d_gene: TRBD1
j_gene: TRBJ1-2
abundance: few
v_gene: TRBV19
CDR3nt: TGTGCCAGTAATATCCAAAGGTCAGGGGGCAACTATGGCTACACCTTC
CDR3aa: CASNIQRSGGNYGYTF

d_gene: TRBD1
j_gene: TRBJ2-7
abundance: few
v_gene: TRBV19
CDR3nt: TGTGCCAGTAGTCGGGACAGGGAGGGCAACGAGCAGTACTTC
CDR3aa: CASSRDREGNEQYF

d_gene: TRBD1
j_gene: TRBJ1-1
abundance: few
v_gene: TRBV4-3
CDR3nt: TGCGCCAGCAGGCACTATCCGGGACAGAGGAACACTGAAGCTTTCTTT
CDR3aa: CASRHYPGQRNTEAFF

d_gene: TRBD2
j_gene: TRBJ2-4
abundance: few
v_gene: TRBV15
CDR3nt: TGTGCCACCAGCCTCCAAGCGGGAGGGGCCAAAAACATTCAGTACTTC
CDR3aa: CATSLQAGGAKNIQYF

d_gene: .
j_gene: TRBJ1-5
abundance: few
v_gene: TRBV18
CDR3nt: TGTGCCAGCTCACCAAGCACAGGGCGCGGGCAGCCCCAGCATTTT
CDR3aa: CASSPSTGRGQPQHF

d_gene: TRBD2
j_gene: TRBJ2-1
abundance: .
v_gene: TRBV29-1
CDR3nt: TGCAGCGTTGATTTTGCTAGCGGGAGTACTAATGAGCAGTTCTTC
CDR3aa: CSVDFASGSTNEQFF

d_gene: TRBD1
j_gene: TRBJ1-1
abundance: .
v_gene: TRBV10-2
CDR3nt: TGCGCCAGCAGTCGGGACAGGGGAGGGATGAACACTGAAGCTTTCTTT
CDR3aa: CASSRDRGGMNTEAFF

d_gene: TRBD1
j_gene: TRBJ2-7
abundance: .
v_gene: TRBV5-1
CDR3nt: TGCGCCAGCAGCTTGGTAACAGGGGCGATATACGAGCAGTACTTC
CDR3aa: CASSLVTGAIYEQYF

d_gene: .
j_gene: TRBJ2-3
abundance: .
v_gene: TRBV5-1
CDR3nt: TGCGCCAGCAGCTTGGTTCTTAGCGGTAGCACAGATACGCAGTATTTT
CDR3aa: CASSLVLSGSTDTQYF

d_gene: TRBD2
j_gene: TRBJ2-7
abundance: few
v_gene: TRBV28
CDR3nt: TGTGCCAGCAGTTTAAGCGGGAGGGCCGGATACGAGCAGTACTTC
CDR3aa: CASSLSGRAGYEQYF

d_gene: TRBD1
j_gene: TRBJ2-7
abundance: few
v_gene: TRBV2
CDR3nt: TGTGCCAGCAGGGGGACAGGGTCCTACGAGCAGTACTTC
CDR3aa: CASRGTGSYEQYF

d_gene: .
j_gene: TRBJ2-7
abundance: few
v_gene: TRBV27
CDR3nt: TGTGCCAGCAGTCGCGAGCAGTACTTC
CDR3aa: CASSREQYF

d_gene: .
j_gene: TRBJ1-1
abundance: .
v_gene: TRBV7-2
CDR3nt: TGTGCCAGTGGGGGGGTTGGGTACACTGAAGCTTTCTTT
CDR3aa: CASGGVGYTEAFF

d_gene: TRBD1
j_gene: TRBJ2-5
abundance: .
v_gene: TRBV11-2
CDR3nt: TGTGCCAGCAGCCGGGGACAGAATCAAGAGACCCAGTACTTC
CDR3aa: CASSRGQNQETQYF

d_gene: TRBD2
j_gene: TRBJ2-3
abundance: few
v_gene: TRBV7-3
CDR3nt: TGTGCCAGCAGCCTCCTTGGACTAGCGGGCACAGATACGCAGTATTTT
CDR3aa: CASSLLGLAGTDTQYF

d_gene: .
j_gene: TRBJ2-7
abundance: few
v_gene: TRBV14
CDR3nt: TGTGCCAGCAGCCAAGATGCGGGAAAGCAGTACTTC
CDR3aa: CASSQDAGKQYF

d_gene: TRBD2
j_gene: TRBJ2-1
abundance: .
v_gene: TRBV5-4
CDR3nt: TGTGCCAGCCTACCTGCCGGGACTAGCGGCCTCAATGAGCAGTTCTTC
CDR3aa: CASLPAGTSGLNEQFF

d_gene: .
j_gene: TRBJ2-7
abundance: .
v_gene: TRBV19
CDR3nt: TGTGCCAGTAGTATAGGAGGGTACGAGCAGTACTTC
CDR3aa: CASSIGGYEQYF

d_gene: .
j_gene: TRBJ2-1
abundance: few
v_gene: TRBV7-2
CDR3nt: TGTGCCAGCAGCCGTGGACTTTTCTCCTACAATGAGCAGTTCTTC
CDR3aa: CASSRGLFSYNEQFF

d_gene: TRBD2
j_gene: TRBJ2-1
abundance: few
v_gene: TRBV28
CDR3nt: TGTGCCAGCAGGACGGGGGCTAGCGGGAGAAATGAGCAGTTCTTC
CDR3aa: CASRTGASGRNEQFF

d_gene: TRBD2
j_gene: TRBJ2-5
abundance: few
v_gene: TRBV7-3
CDR3nt: TGTGCCAGCAGCTTATCGGGACTAGGGGAGACCCAGTACTTC
CDR3aa: CASSLSGLGETQYF

d_gene: TRBD1
j_gene: TRBJ1-2
abundance: few
v_gene: TRBV5-6
CDR3nt: TGTGCCAGCAGCGGGGACAGGGGAAACTATGGCTACACCTTC
CDR3aa: CASSGDRGNYGYTF

d_gene: TRBD2
j_gene: TRBJ2-5
abundance: .
v_gene: TRBV25-1
CDR3nt: TGTGCCAGCAGTGAATTGGGAGGGCGAGAGACCCAGTACTTC
CDR3aa: CASSELGGRETQYF

d_gene: .
j_gene: TRBJ2-1
abundance: .
v_gene: TRBV29-1
CDR3nt: TGCAGCGGGGGAGGTCGGGTGGGGTCAGATGAGCAGTTCTTC
CDR3aa: CSGGGRVGSDEQFF

d_gene: TRBD2
j_gene: TRBJ2-1
abundance: few
v_gene: TRBV7-7
CDR3nt: TGTGCTAGCAGCTTAGCAGGGCTAGCGGCCTACAATGAGCAGTTCTTC
CDR3aa: CASSLAGLAAYNEQFF

d_gene: TRBD2
j_gene: TRBJ2-7
abundance: .
v_gene: TRBV5-1
CDR3nt: TGCGCCAGCAGCTCGATAGCGGGAGGGTCCTACGAGCAGTACTTC
CDR3aa: CASSSIAGGSYEQYF

d_gene: .
j_gene: TRBJ2-7
abundance: .
v_gene: TRBV29-1
CDR3nt: TGCAGCGTTGTGGGGGGGCACGAGCAGTACTTC
CDR3aa: CSVVGGHEQYF

d_gene: TRBD1
j_gene: TRBJ1-2
abundance: few
v_gene: TRBV6-4
CDR3nt: TGTGCCAGCAGTGTGGGACAGGGGAATGGCTACACCTTC
CDR3aa: CASSVGQGNGYTF

d_gene: .
j_gene: TRBJ2-1
abundance: few
v_gene: TRBV27
CDR3nt: TGTGCCAGCAGTTTAGTCGACAAGCCCGCGTTCTTC
CDR3aa: CASSLVDKPAFF

d_gene: .
j_gene: TRBJ2-3
abundance: .
v_gene: TRBV18
CDR3nt: TGTGCCAGCGTAAGGCCGGGGAGCAGCACAGATACGCAGTATTTT
CDR3aa: CASVRPGSSTDTQYF

d_gene: .
j_gene: TRBJ2-7
abundance: .
v_gene: TRBV29-1
CDR3nt: TGCAGCGTTGGGGAGCGGGCCTTCTCCTACGAGCAGTACTTC
CDR3aa: CSVGERAFSYEQYF

d_gene: TRBD1
j_gene: TRBJ2-4
abundance: many
v_gene: TRBV4-2
CDR3nt: TGTGCCAGCAGCGGAGCAGGGGGCTCCGTTGGGAACATTCAGTACTTC
CDR3aa: CASSGAGGSVGNIQYF

d_gene: TRBD2
j_gene: TRBJ2-3
abundance: few
v_gene: TRBV29-1
CDR3nt: TGCAGCGTTGAGGGCGGGAGAGGGGCAGATACGCAGTATTTT
CDR3aa: CSVEGGRGADTQYF

d_gene: .
j_gene: TRBJ1-1
abundance: few
v_gene: TRBV2
CDR3nt: TGTGCCAGCAGTATGCGTTCTGAAGCTTTCTTT
CDR3aa: CASSMRSEAFF

d_gene: TRBD1
j_gene: TRBJ2-5
abundance: .
v_gene: TRBV28
CDR3nt: TGTGCCAGCAGGCCGACAGGGAACTTCCAAGAGACCCAGTACTTC
CDR3aa: CASRPTGNFQETQYF

d_gene: .
j_gene: TRBJ1-2
abundance: .
v_gene: TRBV11-2
CDR3nt: TGTGCCAGCAGCTTATTTAGTGGCTACACCTTC
CDR3aa: CASSLFSGYTF

d_gene: .
j_gene: TRBJ1-2
abundance: few
v_gene: TRBV11-2
CDR3nt: TGTGCCAGCAGCCCCGTGCGGCAGCCCCGCAACTATGGCTACACCTTC
CDR3aa: CASSPVRQPRNYGYTF

d_gene: TRBD1
j_gene: TRBJ1-2
abundance: few
v_gene: TRBV9
CDR3nt: TGTGCCAGCAGCGTAAGGATAACAGGGGACTATGGCTACACCTTC
CDR3aa: CASSVRITGDYGYTF

d_gene: .
j_gene: TRBJ2-3
abundance: few
v_gene: TRBV4-2
CDR3nt: TGTGCCAGCAGCCAACCCTCCGGTAGCACAGATACGCAGTATTTT
CDR3aa: CASSQPSGSTDTQYF

d_gene: .
j_gene: TRBJ1-2
abundance: .
v_gene: TRBV18
CDR3nt: TGTGCCAGCTCACAAGGGGCGGCGAACTATGGCTACACCTTC
CDR3aa: CASSQGAANYGYTF

d_gene: .
j_gene: TRBJ2-2
abundance: few
v_gene: TRBV5-1
CDR3nt: TGCGCCAGCAGCATATCGGGCACCGGGGAGCTGTTTTTT
CDR3aa: CASSISGTGELFF

d_gene: TRBD2
j_gene: TRBJ2-6
abundance: few
v_gene: TRBV5-1
CDR3nt: TGCGCCAGCAGCTCCCGCGGGGGGACTGGGGCCAACGTCCTGACTTTC
CDR3aa: CASSSRGGTGANVLTF

d_gene: .
j_gene: TRBJ2-1
abundance: .
v_gene: TRBV4-1
CDR3nt: TGCGCCAGCAGCCAAGATCCCAGTGGGAGCGACAATGAGCAGTTCTTC
CDR3aa: CASSQDPSGSDNEQFF

d_gene: .
j_gene: TRBJ2-3
abundance: .
v_gene: TRBV11-1
CDR3nt: TGTGCCAGCAGCGACAAAACGCAGTATTTT
CDR3aa: CASSDKTQYF

d_gene: .
j_gene: TRBJ2-5
abundance: few
v_gene: TRBV2
CDR3nt: TGTGCCAGCAGTGAAGCATCTTACCAAGAGACCCAGTACTTC
CDR3aa: CASSEASYQETQYF

d_gene: TRBD2
j_gene: TRBJ2-1
abundance: few
v_gene: TRBV5-1
CDR3nt: TGCGCCAGCAGCTCACTTAAGACTAGCGGGACCAATGAGCAGTTCTTC
CDR3aa: CASSSLKTSGTNEQFF

d_gene: .
j_gene: TRBJ1-5
abundance: .
v_gene: TRBV19
CDR3nt: TGTGCCAGTAGCACTCTAAACCGAAATCAGCCCCAGCATTTT
CDR3aa: CASSTLNRNQPQHF

d_gene: TRBD2
j_gene: TRBJ2-7
abundance: .
v_gene: TRBV15
CDR3nt: TGTGCCACCAGCAGAGACCTCCGACTAGCGGGAGGGCCCGAGCAGTACTTC
CDR3aa: CATSRDLRLAGGPEQYF

d_gene: TRBD2
j_gene: TRBJ2-7
abundance: .
v_gene: TRBV5-4
CDR3nt: TGTGCCAGCAGCTTGGCGGGGGGGTCCTACGAGCAGTACTTC
CDR3aa: CASSLAGGSYEQYF

d_gene: .
j_gene: TRBJ2-5
abundance: few
v_gene: TRBV15
CDR3nt: TGTGCCACCAGCTTACGACTAGAAGAGACCCAGTACTTC
CDR3aa: CATSLRLEETQYF

d_gene: .
j_gene: TRBJ1-1
abundance: .
v_gene: TRBV28
CDR3nt: TGTGCCAGCAAAGACAGGACTGAAGCTTTCTTT
CDR3aa: CASKDRTEAFF

d_gene: .
j_gene: TRBJ2-7
abundance: few
v_gene: TRBV5-4
CDR3nt: TGTGCCAGCAGCTCCGGACAGTCCTACGAGCAGTACTTC
CDR3aa: CASSSGQSYEQYF

d_gene: .
j_gene: TRBJ1-2
abundance: .
v_gene: TRBV6-6
CDR3nt: TGTGCCAGCAGCAAAGGGGAAGGCTACACCTTC
CDR3aa: CASSKGEGYTF

d_gene: .
j_gene: TRBJ1-4
abundance: few
v_gene: TRBV28
CDR3nt: TGTGCCAGCGGGAGCAGTGCAACTAATGAAAAACTGTTTTTT
CDR3aa: CASGSSATNEKLFF

d_gene: .
j_gene: TRBJ2-5
abundance: .
v_gene: TRBV7-9
CDR3nt: TGTGCCAGCAGCTCACGGACTGCCGGAGAGACCCAGTACTTC
CDR3aa: CASSSRTAGETQYF

d_gene: .
j_gene: TRBJ1-4
abundance: .
v_gene: TRBV30
CDR3nt: TGTGCCTGGGGATTGACACACGAAAAACTGTTTTTT
CDR3aa: CAWGLTHEKLFF

d_gene: .
j_gene: TRBJ2-3
abundance: .
v_gene: TRBV5-1
CDR3nt: TGCGCCAGCAGCACCCCGGGAGCGAGCACAGATACGCAGTATTTT
CDR3aa: CASSTPGASTDTQYF

d_gene: .
j_gene: TRBJ2-1
abundance: few
v_gene: TRBV14
CDR3nt: TGTGCCAGCAGCCAAGATTTAGGAGCTCTTGAGCAGTTCTTC
CDR3aa: CASSQDLGALEQFF